This T cell receptor beta chain was observed in a study of T cell repertoires in cytomegalovirus infection. Using its own MiXCR run on the reads, TCRdb lists one record per CDR3 protein. The sample holds some 700,000 distinct CDR3 sequences, roughly 35% seen once. The V gene end was trimmed by 7 bases and the J gene end by 0 bases; junction bases not matched to a gene: 4. The CDR3 contains 15 residues. Germline values: CDR1 MNHNS, CDR2 SASEGT. The chain uses TRBV6-1 and TRBJ1-3; 9 positions agree with TRBD1. Sequenced input: PBMCs. This clonotype was sampled from a human donor in good health (CMV status not recorded). Some clones in this sample may be carry-over from other donors' samples. CDR3 amino acids: CASIGTGTSGNTIYF. The CDR3 coding sequence is TGTGCCAGCATCGGGACAGGGACCTCTGGAAACACCATATATTTT.